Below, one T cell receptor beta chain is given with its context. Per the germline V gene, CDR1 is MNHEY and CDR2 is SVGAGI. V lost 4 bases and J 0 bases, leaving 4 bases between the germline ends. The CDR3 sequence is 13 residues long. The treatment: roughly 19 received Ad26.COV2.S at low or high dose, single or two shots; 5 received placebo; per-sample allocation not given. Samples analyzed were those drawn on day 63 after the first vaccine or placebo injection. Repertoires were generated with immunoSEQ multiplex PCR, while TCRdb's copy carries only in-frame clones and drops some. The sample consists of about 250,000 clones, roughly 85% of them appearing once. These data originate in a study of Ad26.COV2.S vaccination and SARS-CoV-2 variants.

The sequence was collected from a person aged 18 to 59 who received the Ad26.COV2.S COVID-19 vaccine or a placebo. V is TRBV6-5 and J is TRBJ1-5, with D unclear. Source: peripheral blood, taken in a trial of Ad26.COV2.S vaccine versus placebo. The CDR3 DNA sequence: TGTGCCAGCAGTTGGGCTAGCAATCAGCCCCAGCATTTT. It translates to CASSWASNQPQHF.